This T cell receptor beta chain appears in the sequencing data of a study of T cell repertoires in cytomegalovirus infection. Study overall: From public TCR beta signatures came an indication of both CMV infection and matching HLA type.

TCRdb re-called the reads through MiXCR, storing one row per CDR3 protein. The profile shows 270,000 or so distinct CDR3 sequences, 17% of them singletons. CDR1 and CDR2 from the germline V gene are SGHTA and FQGNSA. V was clipped by 4 bases and J by 4 bases, with 19 bases between them. The CDR3 consists of 16 residues. Regarding this clonotype: The antigen is unknown.

Whole-study results and caveats: HLA-C-restricted CMV-specific TCR beta clonotypes were dominant in the ex vivo response. Accumulated public TCR beta family frequency recognized individuals carrying CMV together with the relevant HLA.

The sequence was obtained from a human donor in good health (CMV status not recorded). Some clones in this sample may be carry-over from other donors' samples. The sequencing input was CD8+ T cells from PBMCs. The genes are TRBV7-2 and TRBJ2-5, with D possibly matching TRBD2 (7 bases). Here the CDR3 reads CASSWSGGGASETQYF. Written as DNA, the CDR3 is TGTGCCAGCAGCTGGTCTGGGGGGGGGGCCTCAGAGACCCAGTACTTC.